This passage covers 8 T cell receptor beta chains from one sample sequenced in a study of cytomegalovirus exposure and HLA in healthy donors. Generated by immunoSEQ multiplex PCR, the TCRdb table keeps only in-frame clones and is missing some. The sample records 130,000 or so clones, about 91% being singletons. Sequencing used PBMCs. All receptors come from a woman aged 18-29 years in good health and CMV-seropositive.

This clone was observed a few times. The CDR3 sequence: CASSQEWRPDWTQYF. The CDR3 DNA follows: TGCGCCAGCAGCCAAGAATGGCGGCCGGACTGGACCCAGTACTTC. This chain joins TRBV4-3 and TRBJ2-5; tentative D call: TRBD2 (5 bases). The CDR3 sequence is 15 residues long. The germline V gene encodes CDR1 LGHNA and CDR2 YSLEER. V was clipped by 0 bases and J by 7 bases, with 15 bases between them.

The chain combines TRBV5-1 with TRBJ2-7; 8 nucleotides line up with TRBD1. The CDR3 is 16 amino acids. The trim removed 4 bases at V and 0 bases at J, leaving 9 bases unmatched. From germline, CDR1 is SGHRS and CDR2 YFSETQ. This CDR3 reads CASSRTGGSSSYEQYF. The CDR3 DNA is TGCGCCAGCAGCCGAACAGGGGGTTCAAGCTCCTACGAGCAGTACTTC. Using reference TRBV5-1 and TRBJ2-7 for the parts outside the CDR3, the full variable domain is KAGVTQTPRYLIKTRGQQVTLSCSPISGHRSVSWYQQTPGQGLQFLFEYFSETQRNKGNFPGRFSGRQFSNSRSEMNVSTLELGDSALYLCASSRTGGSSSYEQYFGPGTRLTVT.

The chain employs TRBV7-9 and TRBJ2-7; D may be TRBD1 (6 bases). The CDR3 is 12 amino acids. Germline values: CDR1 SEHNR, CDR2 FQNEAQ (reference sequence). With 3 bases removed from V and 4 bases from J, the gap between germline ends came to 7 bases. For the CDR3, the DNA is TGTGCCAGCAGCTTTACAGGGTACGAGCAGTACTTC. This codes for CASSFTGYEQYF.

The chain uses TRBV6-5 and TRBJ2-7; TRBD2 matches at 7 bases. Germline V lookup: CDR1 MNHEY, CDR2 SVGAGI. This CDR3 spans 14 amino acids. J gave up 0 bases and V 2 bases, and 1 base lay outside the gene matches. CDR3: CASSYGDYSYEQYF. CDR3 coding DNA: TGTGCCAGCAGTTACGGGGACTACTCCTACGAGCAGTACTTC.

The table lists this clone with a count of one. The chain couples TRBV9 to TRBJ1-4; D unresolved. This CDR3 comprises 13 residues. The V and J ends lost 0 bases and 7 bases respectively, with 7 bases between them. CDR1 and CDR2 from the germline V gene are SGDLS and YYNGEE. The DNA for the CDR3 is TGTGCCAGCAGCGTAGGCGCGGTTGAAAAACTGTTTTTT. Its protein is CASSVGAVEKLFF. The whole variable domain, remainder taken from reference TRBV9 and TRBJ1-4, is DSGVTQTPKHLITATGQRVTLRCSPRSGDLSVYWYQQSLDQGLQFLIQYYNGEERAKGNILERFSAQQFPDLHSELNLSSLELGDSALYFCASSVGAVEKLFFGSGTQLSVL.

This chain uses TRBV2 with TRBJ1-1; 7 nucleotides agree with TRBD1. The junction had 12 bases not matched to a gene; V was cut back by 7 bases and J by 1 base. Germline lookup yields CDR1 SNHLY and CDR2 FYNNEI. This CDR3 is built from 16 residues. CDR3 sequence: CASNRTGTAPNTEAFF. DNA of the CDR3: TGTGCCAGCAACCGGACCGGGACAGCCCCGAACACTGAAGCTTTCTTT.

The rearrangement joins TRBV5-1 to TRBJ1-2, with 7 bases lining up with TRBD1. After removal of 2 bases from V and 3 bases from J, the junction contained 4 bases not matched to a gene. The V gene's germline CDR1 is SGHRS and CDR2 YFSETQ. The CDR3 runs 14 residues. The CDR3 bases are TGCGCCAGCAGCTTAGGGCAGGGGGACTATGGCTACACCTTC. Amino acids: CASSLGQGDYGYTF.

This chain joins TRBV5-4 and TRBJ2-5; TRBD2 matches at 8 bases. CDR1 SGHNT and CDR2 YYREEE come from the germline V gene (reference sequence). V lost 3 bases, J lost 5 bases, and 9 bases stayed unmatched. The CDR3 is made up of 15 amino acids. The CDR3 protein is CASSSPGLGGETQYF. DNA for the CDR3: TGTGCCAGCAGCTCTCCGGGACTAGGGGGTGAGACCCAGTACTTC.